A single T cell receptor (beta chain) is shown here with its context. Its antigen remains undetermined. No base quality information exists; no much larger clone differs at one position. This sample was taken from a study of technical replicates of blood from four donors (dated by TCRdb to about 2017). Library preparation employed the immunoSEQ multiplex PCR assay. Held by TCRdb, this immuneACCESS table contains in-frame sequences only and omits some clones. Under half of the omission traces to an unresolved V gene where checked; the cause of the rest is unknown. In this sample the table shows approximately 73,000 clones, approximately 93% of which occur a single time. Of the sample, roughly 0.37% is held by the ten largest clones. Inclusive of the bounding cysteine and phenylalanine, the CDR3 is 14 residues long. Only CDR3 DNA is held: 42 bases, read in frame from base 1. The junction carries 8 bases between V and J, which are trimmed by 2 bases and 1 base respectively. CDR1 SGHVS and CDR2 FQNEAQ were looked up in the germline V gene.

Specimen: T cells isolated from PBMCs. This receptor was obtained from a human donor in good health. The rearranged segments are TRBV7-8 and TRBJ1-1, with an unclear D gene assignment. Here the CDR3 is given as CASSLMAGNTEAFF. The DNA sequence follows: TGTGCCAGCAGCTTAATGGCAGGGAACACTGAAGCTTTCTTT.